Presented here are 12 T cell receptor beta chains from one specimen sequenced in a study of regulatory T cells in long-lasting Graves disease. Time point specified: persistent/refractory GD, antithyroid drugs over 5 years with positive TRAb. RNA from PBMCs was the source of the TCR library. iRepertoire HTBI primers and Arm-PCR of CDR3 regions built TCR beta libraries. Via MiXCR, TCRdb re-called the multiplex PCR reads, giving one row per CDR3 protein. The table lists 400,000 to 500,000 distinct CDR3 sequences, roughly a fifth of them singletons, with more than 6% in the top ten. Sequences were derived from peripheral blood mononuclear cells (PBMCs), sampled when the disease was refractory, from a patient treated with antithyroid drugs. The receptor source for this set is a female donor with Graves disease.

The V gene is TRBV13, the J gene TRBJ2-3, with 7 bases lining up with TRBD2. CDR1 and CDR2 from the germline V gene are PRHDT and FYEKMQ (reference sequence). Unmatched junction bases numbered 8, after V lost 4 bases and J lost 4 bases. The CDR3 totals 15 residues. The CDR3 region is CASSSGLVWADTQYF. DNA of the CDR3: TGTGCCAGCAGCTCAGGACTAGTTTGGGCAGATACGCAGTATTTT.

This clonotype was recorded once. A much more abundant neighbour one base away suggests this may be a read error. A read error is likely, as this CDR3 ends without the conserved phenylalanine or tryptophan. This chain uses TRBV5-6 with TRBJ1-2, with D maybe TRBD1 (5 bases). Trimming removed 0 bases from V and 5 bases from J, with 8 bases in between. The CDR3 loop spans 13 amino acids. From germline, CDR1 is SGHDT and CDR2 YYEEEE. CDR3 sequence (DNA): TGTGCCAGCAGCTTGGGTCCAGGGTATGGCTACACCCTC. This gives the protein CASSLGPGYGYTL.

The rearrangement uses TRBV7-8 and TRBJ2-5, with D unclear. V was cut by 2 bases and J by 4 bases, with 8 bases left in between. CDR3 length: 13 residues. Germline V CDR1 and CDR2: SGHVS, FQNEAQ. The chain's CDR3 is CASSLQARETQYF. The DNA for the CDR3 is TGTGCCAGCAGCTTACAGGCACGAGAGACCCAGTACTTC.

There are many counts of this clonotype. The chain combines TRBV28 with TRBJ2-5; 9 nucleotides agree with TRBD1. The germline CDR1 and CDR2 sequences are MDHEN and SYDVKM. This CDR3 is built from 15 residues. The V gene end was trimmed by 6 bases and the J gene end by 0 bases; junction bases not matched to a gene: 5. CDR3 region: CASSAGTGYQETQYF. The CDR3 DNA is TGTGCCAGCAGCGCCGGGACAGGGTACCAAGAGACCCAGTACTTC. Drawing the rest from reference TRBV28 and TRBJ2-5, the complete variable domain is DVKVTQSSRYLVKRTGEKVFLECVQDMDHENMFWYRQDPGLGLRLIYFSYDVKMKEKGDIPEGYSVSREKKERFSLILESASTNQTSMYLCASSAGTGYQETQYFGPGTRLLVL.

This clonotype was observed many times. The V and J genes are TRBV11-3 and TRBJ1-1; D not resolved. The V end lost 5 bases, the J end lost 3 bases, and 10 bases lay between the germline ends. The CDR3 covers 13 residues. The V gene's germline CDR1 is SGHNT and CDR2 YENEEA. For the CDR3, the DNA is TGTGCCAGCAGCAACCGTAGGGACACTGAAGCTTTCTTT. This translates into CASSNRRDTEAFF.

This clonotype occurred once. The rearrangement uses TRBV5-5 and TRBJ1-5; D gene unclear. The V gene's germline CDR1 is SGHKS and CDR2 YYEKEE (reference sequence). The CDR3 has 14 amino acids. V lost 0 bases and J 1 base, leaving 5 bases between the germline ends. CDR3 residues: CASSLGESNQPQHF. The CDR3 bases are TGTGCCAGCAGCTTGGGCGAAAGCAATCAGCCCCAGCATTTT.

The chain employs TRBV5-6 and TRBJ2-1; no reliable D call. Germline V lookup: CDR1 SGHDT, CDR2 YYEEEE. CDR3 length: 15 amino acids. V lost 0 bases and J 1 base, leaving 8 bases between the germline ends. Written as DNA, the CDR3 is TGTGCCAGCAGCTTGGGGGAAGGGTCCTACAATGAGCAGTTCTTC. This encodes CASSLGEGSYNEQFF.

There are a few counts of this clonotype. V gene TRBV11-2 combines with J gene TRBJ2-3; TRBD1 is a possible D gene (6 bases). The CDR3 length is 15 residues. Germline loops: CDR1 SGHAT, CDR2 FQNNGV. The V end was cut by 0 bases, the J end by 2 bases, with 9 bases between. In DNA, the CDR3 is TGTGCCAGCAGCTTAGAAGACAGGTTCACAGATACGCAGTATTTT. Its protein is CASSLEDRFTDTQYF.

This clonotype occurred many times. The V call is TRBV29-1, the J call TRBJ1-1, with D unclear. Germline V gene data show CDR1 as SQVTM and CDR2 as ANQGSEA. CDR3 length: 16 amino acids. V was shortened by 2 bases and J by 3 bases, with 19 bases between the two germline ends. The CDR3 DNA is TGCAGCGTTGAATCGGTGACACCCTACTCCCACACTGAAGCTTTCTTT. This gives the protein CSVESVTPYSHTEAFF.

This clonotype appeared many times. The rearrangement links TRBV6-4 to TRBJ2-2; 8 bases fit TRBD2. V shed 9 bases and J 1 base; nucleotides not matched to a gene: 4. From germline, CDR1 is MRHNA and CDR2 SNTAGT. This CDR3 region has 14 residues. The CDR3 reads CASKSGRNTGELFF. The CDR3 bases are TGTGCCAGTAAGAGCGGGAGGAACACCGGGGAGCTGTTTTTT.

This chain uses TRBV6-1 with TRBJ1-2; D is uncertain. V lost 6 bases and J 4 bases, leaving 15 bases between the germline ends. The germline gives CDR1 MNHNS, CDR2 SASEGT. The CDR3 consists of 14 residues. The CDR3 DNA reads as TGTGCCAGCAGGACGTACCCCCCAATCTATGGCTACACCTTC. This encodes CASRTYPPIYGYTF.

This clonotype came up many times. V usage is TRBV10-3 and J usage is TRBJ2-7; tentatively, D is TRBD1 or TRBD2 (5 bases each). V lost 2 bases to trimming and J lost 6 bases, with 8 bases between them. The CDR3 extends over 12 amino acids. Germline V gene data show CDR1 as ENHRY and CDR2 as SYGVKD. CDR3 DNA: TGTGCCATCAGTGAGGCAGGGAGCGAGCAGTACTTC. This gives the protein CAISEAGSEQYF.